This entry lists 24 T cell receptor beta chains sequenced from one sample in a study of graft-versus-host responses after intestinal transplantation. Profiled with immunoSEQ multiplex PCR; TCRdb holds only in-frame clones, not every one. The profile covers tens of thousands of clones, with over 85% appearing a single time and 5.9% taken by the ten largest. Sequenced here: PBMCs, sampled 750 to 800 days after a first intestinal transplant, on the day of a second. The receptors stem from a human patient who received an intestinal transplant, so some T cells may come from the graft donor.

This chain links TRBV7-3 with TRBJ2-2; 7 bases fit TRBD2. Germline V gene data show CDR1 as SGHTA and CDR2 as FQGTGA. Losses at the gene ends were 1 base for V and 7 bases for J; bases not matched to a gene: 6. This CDR3 has 15 residues. For the CDR3, the DNA is TGTGCCAGCAGCTTAAGGCGGGAGCGGGGCGGGGAGCTGTTTTTT. Protein: CASSLRRERGGELFF.

This clone was detected only a few times. CDR3 coding DNA: TGTGCCAGCAGCGGACAGGGGAGTTCCTACAATGAGCAGTTCTTC. It codes for CASSGQGSSYNEQFF. The chain joins TRBV6-6 to TRBJ2-1; 9 nucleotides line up with TRBD1. V gave up 6 bases and J gave up 1 base; unmatched junction bases: 4. Germline V CDR1 and CDR2: MNHNY, SVGAGI (reference sequence). The CDR3 runs to 15 residues.

This sequence joins TRBV10-1 and TRBJ1-5; a possible D gene is TRBD1 (6 bases). Germline V gene sequence: CDR1 WNHNN, CDR2 SYGVQD (reference sequence). CDR3 length equals 15 residues. The germline V and J ends were trimmed by 10 bases and 1 base, with 17 bases remaining between them. The CDR3 DNA follows: TGCGCCACCAGCGAGAGCAGGGGAAGCAATCAGCCCCAGCATTTT. This translates into CATSESRGSNQPQHF.

The chain carries TRBV14 and TRBJ2-3; D unresolved. The CDR3 contains 14 residues. Germline-derived CDR1 and CDR2 are SGHDN and FVKESK. Trimming took off 4 bases at V and 3 bases at J, with 11 bases between the two ends. The DNA of the CDR3 is TGTGCCAGCAGCCCGTCAAGGTGGACAGATACGCAGTATTTT. Translated, it gives CASSPSRWTDTQYF.

V usage is TRBV11-3 and J usage is TRBJ2-1, with a weak D call TRBD2 (5 bases). Per germline, CDR1 SGHNT and CDR2 YENEEA. The length of the CDR3 is 12 residues. The V gene lost 3 bases and the J gene lost 8 bases, with 8 bases spanning the gap. This CDR3 reads CASSLWGDEQFF. CDR3 in DNA: TGTGCCAGCAGCTTGTGGGGAGATGAGCAGTTCTTC. Full variable domain (missing parts from reference TRBV11-3 and TRBJ2-1): EAGVVQSPRYKIIEKKQPVAFWCNPISGHNTLYWYLQNLGQGPELLIRYENEEAVDDSQLPKDRFSAERLKGVDSTLKIQPAELGDSAVYLCASSLWGDEQFFGPGTRLTVL.

The chain employs TRBV18 and TRBJ2-5; maybe TRBD2 (6 bases). V lost 6 bases to trimming and J lost 2 bases, with 10 bases between them. Germline values: CDR1 KGHSH, CDR2 LQKENI. The CDR3 spans 13 residues. The CDR3 DNA sequence: TGTGCCAGCTCCCGGGACTTACAAGAGACCCAGTACTTC. Amino acid sequence: CASSRDLQETQYF.

The chain uses TRBV29-1 and TRBJ2-1; 9 nucleotides align to TRBD2. Germline V gene lookup returns CDR1 SQVTM and CDR2 ANQGSEA. V gave up 5 bases and J gave up 5 bases; unmatched junction bases: 4. This CDR3 is 13 amino acids long. This CDR3 is CSVRGGADNEQFF. The DNA for the CDR3 is TGCAGCGTTCGCGGGGGGGCGGACAATGAGCAGTTCTTC.

This CDR3 reads CASSDSGGAGANVLTF. The DNA for the CDR3 is TGTGCCAGCAGTGACTCAGGGGGCGCTGGGGCCAACGTCCTGACTTTC. The chain links TRBV6-4 to TRBJ2-6, with 7 bases aligning to TRBD1. CDR3 length: 16 residues. With V trimmed by 0 bases and J by 2 bases, 1 base remained unmatched. The germline gives CDR1 MRHNA, CDR2 SNTAGT.

This CDR3 reads CASSYSRSWTEAFF. CDR3 nucleotide sequence: TGTGCCAGCAGTTACTCCAGGTCGTGGACTGAAGCTTTCTTT. The rearrangement links TRBV6-6 to TRBJ1-1; no clear D gene. Germline-derived CDR1 and CDR2 are MNHNY and SVGAGI (reference sequence). V dropped 0 bases and J dropped 5 bases, with 10 bases sitting between them. The CDR3 spans 14 residues.

The genes are TRBV11-3 and TRBJ2-7; D is uncertain. V was clipped by 0 bases and J by 4 bases, with 13 bases between them. Germline V gene sequence: CDR1 SGHNT, CDR2 YENEEA. The CDR3 length is 15 residues. The CDR3 spells CASSLEPDGGYEQYF. CDR3 bases: TGTGCCAGCAGCTTAGAGCCAGACGGCGGATACGAGCAGTACTTC.

This clone was detected once. The chain recombines TRBV18 with TRBJ1-3; a possible D gene is TRBD1 (5 bases). This CDR3 has 15 amino acids. Germline loops: CDR1 KGHSH, CDR2 LQKENI. Trimming cost V 0 bases and J 0 bases, with 6 bases left between them. The CDR3 loop reads CASSPPGPSGNTIYF. In DNA form, the CDR3 reads TGTGCCAGCTCACCACCGGGGCCCTCTGGAAACACCATATATTTT.

The chain is built from TRBV5-1 and TRBJ2-1; D ambiguous. The CDR3 contains 13 residues. V was clipped by 1 base and J by 5 bases, with 7 bases between them. The germline CDR1 and CDR2 sequences are SGHRS and YFSETQ. The DNA of the CDR3 is TGCGCCAGCAGCTTGTTGCCTGACAATGAGCAGTTCTTC. Translation: CASSLLPDNEQFF.

The chain combines TRBV18 with TRBJ2-7; 7 bases map to TRBD1. Germline assignment: CDR1 KGHSH and CDR2 LQKENI. Losses at the gene ends were 1 base for V and 4 bases for J; bases not matched to a gene: 4. CDR3 length: 14 residues. CDR3 sequence reads: CASSPQTGAYEQYF. CDR3 sequence (DNA): TGTGCCAGCTCACCACAAACAGGGGCGTACGAGCAGTACTTC.

The chain carries TRBV5-1 and TRBJ2-3; 9 bases line up with TRBD2. Germline V CDR1 and CDR2: SGHRS, YFSETQ. V was clipped by 7 bases and J by 1 base; unmatched bases: 10. This CDR3 has 16 residues. CDR3 in DNA: TGCGCCAGCCGGAGGGTGACTAGCGGCCGCACAGATACGCAGTATTTT. Its translation: CASRRVTSGRTDTQYF.

A single count supports this clone. V gene TRBV18 combines with J gene TRBJ1-3; D unclear. The germline CDR1 and CDR2 sequences are KGHSH and LQKENI. The CDR3 consists of 15 residues. Trimming removed 0 bases from V and 0 bases from J, with 6 bases in between. The CDR3, as DNA: TGTGCCAGCTCACCACCCCAGTACTCTGGAAACACCATATATTTT. Translation: CASSPPQYSGNTIYF. The whole variable domain, filled in from reference TRBV18 and TRBJ1-3, reads NAGVMQNPRHLVRRRGQEARLRCSPMKGHSHVYWYRQLPEEGLKFMVYLQKENIIDESGMPKERFSAEFPKEGPSILRIQQVVRGDSAAYFCASSPPQYSGNTIYFGEGSWLTVV.

The rearrangement joins TRBV13 to TRBJ2-3; D not certain. CDR1 is PRHDT and CDR2 is FYEKMQ in the germline V gene (reference sequence). The CDR3 spans 12 residues. V lost 3 bases and J 7 bases, leaving 8 bases between the germline ends. DNA for the CDR3: TGTGCCAGCAGCTTCGGTGATCATACGCAGTATTTT. Its protein product is CASSFGDHTQYF.

V usage is TRBV5-1 and J usage is TRBJ2-3; D gene unclear. The germline CDR1 and CDR2 sequences are SGHRS and YFSETQ. Trimming stripped 4 bases from V and 0 bases from J, with 6 bases between. The CDR3 contains 13 residues. CDR3 sequence reads: CASSGTSTDTQYF. For the CDR3, the DNA is TGCGCCAGCAGCGGTACTAGCACAGATACGCAGTATTTT.

This clone was recorded only once. The V gene is TRBV5-6, the J gene TRBJ1-1, with TRBD1 identical over 8 bases. V lost 4 bases and J lost 1; bases outside the gene matches: 9. The CDR3 is made up of 16 amino acids. Germline values: CDR1 SGHDT, CDR2 YYEEEE. The CDR3 reads CASSETGVIGNTEAFF. The CDR3 coding sequence is TGTGCCAGCAGCGAGACAGGGGTTATAGGGAACACTGAAGCTTTCTTT.

This clone occurred once. The chain uses TRBV29-1 and TRBJ2-2; D unclear. Trimming removed 7 bases at V and 4 bases at J, with 13 bases between. The CDR3 sequence is 13 residues long. Germline-derived CDR1 and CDR2 are SQVTM and ANQGSEA. The CDR3 nucleotides read TGCAGCGGGGGAAGTGGTGGCACCGGGGAGCTGTTTTTT. Protein: CSGGSGGTGELFF.

V is TRBV7-3 and J is TRBJ2-3; the D is unclear. Germline V gene data show CDR1 as SGHTA and CDR2 as FQGTGA. Deletions cut 5 bases from V and 2 bases from J, with 11 bases between. The CDR3 covers 14 residues. In nucleotides, the CDR3 is TGTGCCAGCAGCCACCCGGCAATCACAGATACGCAGTATTTT. Translating gives CASSHPAITDTQYF.

The rearrangement links TRBV27 to TRBJ2-5; 7 bases match TRBD2. This CDR3 spans 14 amino acids. From germline, CDR1 is MNHEY and CDR2 SMNVEV (reference sequence). V trimming: 5 bases; J trimming: 5 bases; junction bases outside the gene matches: 8. For the CDR3, the DNA is TGTGCCAGCAGTCCCCCCGGGGGAGGGGAGACCCAGTACTTC. Protein sequence: CASSPPGGGETQYF.

The V gene is TRBV11-2, the J gene TRBJ1-4; TRBD1 aligns across 9 bases. CDR1 is SGHAT, CDR2 FQNNGV, per germline. V gave up 1 base and J gave up 11 bases; unmatched junction bases: 5. The CDR3 runs 14 residues. Here the CDR3 reads CASSLGPDRGKLFF. The CDR3 DNA sequence: TGTGCCAGCAGCTTAGGACCCGACAGGGGGAAACTGTTTTTT. Filled out from reference TRBV11-2 and TRBJ1-4, the complete variable domain reads EAGVAQSPRYKIIEKRQSVAFWCNPISGHATLYWYQQILGQGPKLLIQFQNNGVVDDSQLPKDRFSAERLKGVDSTLKIQPAKLEDSAVYLCASSLGPDRGKLFFGSGTQLSVL.

On this clone itself: At one end, the junction sequence differs from germline, possibly due to a read error. The chain uses TRBV5-1 and TRBJ2-5; D is perhaps TRBD2 (6 bases). The V gene's germline CDR1 is SGHRS and CDR2 YFSETQ. The CDR3 is made up of 15 amino acids. CDR3 DNA sequence: TGCGCCAGCAGCTTGGGACCCCCGGGGGAAGAGGCCCAGTACTTC. Its translation is CASSLGPPGEEAQYF.

In this sample, this clone turned up once. This chain uses TRBV27 with TRBJ2-4; 8 nucleotides match TRBD1. After removal of 11 bases from V and 6 bases from J, the junction contained 9 bases not matched to a gene. In germline, CDR1 is MNHEY, CDR2 SMNVEV (reference sequence). The CDR3 loop spans 13 amino acids. The CDR3 nucleotides are TGTGCCCCCAGGAGGACAGGGCGAAACATTCAGTACTTC. It is translated as CAPRRTGRNIQYF.